The following is a T cell receptor (beta chain) sequence with its context. Its antigen is undetermined. Each sample yielded at least 6 micrograms of PBMC total RNA. The sample comes from a study of blood T cells in healthy people across ages. The CDR3 totals 12 residues. Germline CDR1 is SNHLY and CDR2 is FYNNEI. V was pared by 8 bases and J by 2 bases, with 10 bases between. Together with a sample-barcoded 5' primer, a J-beta primer mix was included in a second PCR lasting about 7 to 11 cycles. A template-switch adaptor that had 12 random nucleotides put a tag on each cDNA molecule. TCRdb passed the 5' RACE reads through MiXCR, listing each CDR3 protein once. Here the sample spans 1.5 million to 2 million distinct CDR3 sequences, about 50% being singletons. Study results and caveats: Roughly linearly, TCR beta diversity per million T cells fell as age increased. CMV status of donors was unknown, possibly confounding expanded clonotype changes.

Sequencing was done on a sample of blood. The gene calls are TRBV2 and TRBJ2-7, with D unresolved. This clonotype originated in a woman in her 40s in good health. The CDR3 region is CASGNPAYEQYF. The DNA of the CDR3 is TGTGCCAGCGGGAATCCGGCCTACGAGCAGTACTTC.